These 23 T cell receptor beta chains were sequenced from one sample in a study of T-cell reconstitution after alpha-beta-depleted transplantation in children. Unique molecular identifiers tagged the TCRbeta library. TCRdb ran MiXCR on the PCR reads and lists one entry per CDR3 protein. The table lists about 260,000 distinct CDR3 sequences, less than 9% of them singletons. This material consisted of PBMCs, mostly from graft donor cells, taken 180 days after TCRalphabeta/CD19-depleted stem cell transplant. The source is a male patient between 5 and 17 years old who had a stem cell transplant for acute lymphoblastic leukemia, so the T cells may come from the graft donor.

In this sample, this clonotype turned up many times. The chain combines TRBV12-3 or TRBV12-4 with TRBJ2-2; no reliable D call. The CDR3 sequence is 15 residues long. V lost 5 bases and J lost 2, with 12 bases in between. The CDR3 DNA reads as TGTGCCAGCAGTCTTCCGGGTCACAACACCGGGGAGCTGTTTTTT. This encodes CASSLPGHNTGELFF.

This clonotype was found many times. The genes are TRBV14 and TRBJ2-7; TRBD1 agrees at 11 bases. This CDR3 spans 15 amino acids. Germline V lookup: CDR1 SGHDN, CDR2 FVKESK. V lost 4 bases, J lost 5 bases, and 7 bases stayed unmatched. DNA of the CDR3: TGTGCCAGCAGCCCCTGGACAGGGGGCAGCGACGAGCAGTACTTC. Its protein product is CASSPWTGGSDEQYF.

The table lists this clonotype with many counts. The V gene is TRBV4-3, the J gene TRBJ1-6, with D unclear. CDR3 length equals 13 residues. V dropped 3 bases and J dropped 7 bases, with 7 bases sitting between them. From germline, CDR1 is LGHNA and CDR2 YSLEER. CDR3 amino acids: CASSHRENSPLHF. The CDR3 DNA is TGCGCCAGCAGCCACCGGGAGAATTCACCCCTCCACTTT.

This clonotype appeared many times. The CDR3 loop is CSARDWGLADLTDTQYF. DNA of the CDR3: TGCAGTGCTAGAGATTGGGGACTAGCGGATCTCACAGATACGCAGTATTTT. This rearrangement joins TRBV20-1 to TRBJ2-3, with 11 bases matching TRBD2. Germline-derived CDR1 and CDR2 are DFQATT and SNEGSKA (reference sequence). V lost 0 bases, J lost 2 bases, and 7 bases stayed unmatched. This CDR3 spans 17 amino acids.

The CDR3 reads CSARDPSRERDTQYF. The CDR3 DNA reads as TGCAGTGCTAGAGATCCCAGCCGGGAACGGGATACGCAGTATTTT. The J gene is TRBJ2-3, the V gene TRBV20-1, with D possibly TRBD2 on 5 matching bases. This CDR3 spans 15 amino acids. The germline V gene encodes CDR1 DFQATT and CDR2 SNEGSKA (reference sequence). Trimming cost V 0 bases and J 6 bases, with 16 bases left between them.

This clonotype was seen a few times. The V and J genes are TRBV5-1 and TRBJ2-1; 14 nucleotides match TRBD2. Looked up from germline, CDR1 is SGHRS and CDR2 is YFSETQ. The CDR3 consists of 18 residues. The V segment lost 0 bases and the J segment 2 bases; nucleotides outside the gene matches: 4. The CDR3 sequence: CASSLGLAGGLPYNEQFF. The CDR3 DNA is TGCGCCAGCAGCTTGGGACTAGCGGGGGGGCTCCCCTACAATGAGCAGTTCTTC.

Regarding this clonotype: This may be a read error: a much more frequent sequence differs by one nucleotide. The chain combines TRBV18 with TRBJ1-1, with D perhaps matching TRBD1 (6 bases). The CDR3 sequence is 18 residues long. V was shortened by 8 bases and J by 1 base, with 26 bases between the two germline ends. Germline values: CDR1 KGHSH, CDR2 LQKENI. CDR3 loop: CASRGGRESFASNTEAFF. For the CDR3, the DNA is TGTGCCAGCCGGGGGGGGCGCGAATCCTTTGCCTCGAACACTGAAGCTTTCTTT.

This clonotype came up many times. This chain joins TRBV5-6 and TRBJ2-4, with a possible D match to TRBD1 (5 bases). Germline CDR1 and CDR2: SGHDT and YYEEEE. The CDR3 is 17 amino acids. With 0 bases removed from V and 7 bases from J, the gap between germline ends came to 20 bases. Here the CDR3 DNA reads TGTGCCAGCAGCTTGGGACCCCCGACAGCCGCCCTTAACATTCAGTACTTC. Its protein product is CASSLGPPTAALNIQYF.

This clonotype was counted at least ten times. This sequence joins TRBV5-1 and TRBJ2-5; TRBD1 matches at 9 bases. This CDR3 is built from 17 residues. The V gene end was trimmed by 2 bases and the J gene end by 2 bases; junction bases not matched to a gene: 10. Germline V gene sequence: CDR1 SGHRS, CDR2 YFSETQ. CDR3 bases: TGCGCCAGCAGCTTAGGTGGCCTGGGACAGGGACAAGAGACCCAGTACTTC. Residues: CASSLGGLGQGQETQYF.

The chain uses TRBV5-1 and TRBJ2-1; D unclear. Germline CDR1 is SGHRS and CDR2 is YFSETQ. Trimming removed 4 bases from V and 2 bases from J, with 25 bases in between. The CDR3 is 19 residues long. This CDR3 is CASSPLPWASSPPYNEQFF. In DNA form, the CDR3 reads TGCGCCAGCAGCCCCCTCCCCTGGGCATCCTCCCCACCCTACAATGAGCAGTTCTTC.

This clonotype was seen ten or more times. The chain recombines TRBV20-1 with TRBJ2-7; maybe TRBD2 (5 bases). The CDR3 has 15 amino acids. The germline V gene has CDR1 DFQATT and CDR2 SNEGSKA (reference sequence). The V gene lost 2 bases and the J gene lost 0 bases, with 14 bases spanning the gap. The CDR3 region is CSARRPSGVSYEQYF. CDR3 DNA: TGCAGTGCTAGACGCCCCAGCGGTGTCTCCTACGAGCAGTACTTC.

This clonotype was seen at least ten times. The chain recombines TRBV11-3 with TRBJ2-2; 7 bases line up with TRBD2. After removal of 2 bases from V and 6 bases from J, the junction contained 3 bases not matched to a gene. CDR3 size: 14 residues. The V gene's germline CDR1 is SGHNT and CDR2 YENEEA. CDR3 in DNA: TGTGCCAGCAGCTTACCCGCGGGGGCCGGGGAGCTGTTTTTT. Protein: CASSLPAGAGELFF.

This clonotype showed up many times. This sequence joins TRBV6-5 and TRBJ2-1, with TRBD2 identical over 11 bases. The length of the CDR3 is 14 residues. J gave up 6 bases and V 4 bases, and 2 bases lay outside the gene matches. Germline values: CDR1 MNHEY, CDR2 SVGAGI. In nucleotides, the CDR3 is TGTGCCAGCAGTTTAGCGGGGGGGCCCAATGAGCAGTTCTTC. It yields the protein CASSLAGGPNEQFF.

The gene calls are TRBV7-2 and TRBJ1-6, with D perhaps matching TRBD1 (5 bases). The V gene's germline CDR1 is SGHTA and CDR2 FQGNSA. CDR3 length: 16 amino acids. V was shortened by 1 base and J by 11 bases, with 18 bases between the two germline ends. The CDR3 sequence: CASSLDVDTGIPPLHF. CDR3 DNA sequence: TGTGCCAGCAGCTTAGATGTGGACACGGGCATCCCACCCCTCCACTTT. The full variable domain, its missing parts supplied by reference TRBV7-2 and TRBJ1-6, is GAGVSQSPSNKVTEKGKDVELRCDPISGHTALYWYRQSLGQGLEFLIYFQGNSAPDKSGLPSDRFSAERTGGSVSTLTIQRTQQEDSAVYLCASSLDVDTGIPPLHFGNGTRLTVT.

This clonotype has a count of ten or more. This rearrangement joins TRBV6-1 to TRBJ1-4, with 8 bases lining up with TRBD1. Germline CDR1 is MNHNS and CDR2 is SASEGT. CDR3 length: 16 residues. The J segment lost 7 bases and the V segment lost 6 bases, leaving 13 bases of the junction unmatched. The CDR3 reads CASSHHINRGSEKLFF. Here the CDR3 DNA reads TGTGCCAGCAGCCACCATATCAACAGGGGGAGTGAAAAACTGTTTTTT.

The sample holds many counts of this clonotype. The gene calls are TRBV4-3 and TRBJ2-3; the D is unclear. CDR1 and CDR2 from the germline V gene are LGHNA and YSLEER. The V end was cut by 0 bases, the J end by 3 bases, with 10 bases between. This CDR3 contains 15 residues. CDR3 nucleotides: TGCGCCAGCAGCCAAGATTGGGTCGATACAGATACGCAGTATTTT. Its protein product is CASSQDWVDTDTQYF.

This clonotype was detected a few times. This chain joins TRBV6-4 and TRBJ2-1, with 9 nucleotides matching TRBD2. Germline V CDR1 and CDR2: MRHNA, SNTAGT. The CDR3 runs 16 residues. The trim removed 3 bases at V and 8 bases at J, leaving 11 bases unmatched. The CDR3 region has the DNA TGTGCCAGCAGTGAGCTAGCGGGGTCCCTATGGTATGAGCAGTTCTTC. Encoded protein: CASSELAGSLWYEQFF.

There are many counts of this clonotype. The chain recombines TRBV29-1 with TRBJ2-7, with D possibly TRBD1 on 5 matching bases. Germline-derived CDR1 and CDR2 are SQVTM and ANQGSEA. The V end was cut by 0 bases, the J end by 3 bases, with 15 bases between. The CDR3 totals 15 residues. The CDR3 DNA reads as TGCAGCGTTGAAGACCCCCAGGGTTTTCTCTACGAGCAGTACTTC. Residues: CSVEDPQGFLYEQYF.

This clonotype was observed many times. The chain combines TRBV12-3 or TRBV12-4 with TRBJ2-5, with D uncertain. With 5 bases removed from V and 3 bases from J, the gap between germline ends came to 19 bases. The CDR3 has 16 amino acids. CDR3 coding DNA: TGTGCCAGCAGTCATCCCTCCCAGACCATTAAAGAGACCCAGTACTTC. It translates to CASSHPSQTIKETQYF.

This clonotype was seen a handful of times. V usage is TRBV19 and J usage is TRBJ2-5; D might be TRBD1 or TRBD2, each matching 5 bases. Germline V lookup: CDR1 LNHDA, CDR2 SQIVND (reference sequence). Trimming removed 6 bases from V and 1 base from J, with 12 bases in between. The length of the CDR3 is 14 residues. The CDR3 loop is CASRGVGVQETQYF. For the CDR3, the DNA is TGTGCCAGTAGGGGCGTGGGGGTCCAAGAGACCCAGTACTTC.

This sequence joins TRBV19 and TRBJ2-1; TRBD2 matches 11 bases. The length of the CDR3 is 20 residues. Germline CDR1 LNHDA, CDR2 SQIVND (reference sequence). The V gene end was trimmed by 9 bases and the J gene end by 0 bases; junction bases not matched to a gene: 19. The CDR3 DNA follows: TGTGCCAGCCACCCAGGTAGCGGGAGGGCCCCTCCGAGCTCCTACAATGAGCAGTTCTTC. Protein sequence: CASHPGSGRAPPSSYNEQFF.

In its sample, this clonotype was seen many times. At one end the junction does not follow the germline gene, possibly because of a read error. This chain's CDR3 is CASRHTDTQYF. The CDR3 bases are TGCGCCAGCCGCCACACAGATACGCAGTATTTT. This chain connects TRBV4-3 to TRBJ2-3; no clear D gene. This CDR3 region has 11 residues. Germline V lookup: CDR1 LGHNA, CDR2 YSLEER.

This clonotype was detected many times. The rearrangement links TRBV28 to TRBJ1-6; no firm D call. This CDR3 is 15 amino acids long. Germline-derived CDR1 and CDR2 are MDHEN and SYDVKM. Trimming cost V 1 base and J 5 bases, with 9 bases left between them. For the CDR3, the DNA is TGTGCCAGCAGTTTATCGGCAGTCGATAATTCACCCCTCCACTTT. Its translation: CASSLSAVDNSPLHF.